The T cell receptor beta chain under discussion was sequenced for a study of blood T cell repertoires in COVID-19 (dated by TCRdb to the early 2020s). Notes on the research overall: Collaborator samples came from the United States, Italy and Spain and covered acute and convalescent phases of COVID-19. The material from the prospective study consisted of cDNA or gDNA derived from T cells, B-cell-depleted T cells, or PBMCs. Subjects who had been exposed to COVID-19, were actively infected with it, or had recovered from it provided the deeply sampled blood TCRbeta repertoires that made up the dataset. The repertoires were released in a freely available public database intended as a resource for research on the immune response to SARS-CoV-2. Samples came from the ongoing ImmuneRACE study (first 160 participants) plus 1,254 subjects from 6 global collaborators. Nearly every sample came with metadata listing a de-identified subject ID, COVID-19 status, age in years and sex. HLA class I and class II types, where available, came from metadata supplied by the sample provider rather than from assay-based typing. The paper's findings and limits, for the study overall: The amount of clinical and demographic metadata varied by source and participant and was provided uncurated.

TCRbeta CDR3 regions were amplified from genomic DNA using the immunoSEQ Assay, a bias-controlled multiplex PCR. As for how the authors treated the data: The number of nucleated cells in each sample was estimated from the amplification of reference gene primers within the assay. To quantify the absolute abundance of each unique TCRbeta CDR3 rearrangement, sequence reads were collapsed and filtered. Productive Simpson clonality was computed per sample as the square root of Simpson's diversity index over productive rearrangements. In its TCRdb copy, this immuneACCESS table keeps in-frame sequences only and misses some clones. Where compared with another copy, unresolved V genes explain less than half of these, and the others have no known cause. That table gives V, J and clone size, and the DNA gave D and trimming. Within this sample are about 74,000 clones, with 90% of them counted one time only. The leading ten clones occupy roughly a tenth of the sample.

For this chain, trimming is 2 bases at the V end and 4 bases at the J end, and the number of junction bases without a gene match is 4. The CDR3 covers 15 residues, taking in both the cysteine and the phenylalanine. CDR3 DNA only is kept here, 45 bases in frame from base 1. For CDR1 and CDR2, the germline V gene (reference sequence) lists LNHDA and SQIVND. In regard to this clone: It has no known antigen specificity. No much larger clone exists at a distance of one base, and base qualities are not known.

Collaborating institutions collected whole blood in K2EDTA tubes following their own protocols. For TCRbeta analysis, collaborator samples were shipped as frozen whole blood, as isolated PBMCs, or as DNA extracted from either sample type. The sequence derives from a human donor in a cohort sampled during active COVID-19. The V gene is TRBV19 and the J gene is TRBJ2-5; 10 of the junction bases match TRBD1. Sequencing used peripheral blood. The CDR3 region: CASSISGDRGETQYF. The DNA sequence is given as TGTGCCAGTAGTATAAGTGGGGACAGGGGAGAGACCCAGTACTTC.